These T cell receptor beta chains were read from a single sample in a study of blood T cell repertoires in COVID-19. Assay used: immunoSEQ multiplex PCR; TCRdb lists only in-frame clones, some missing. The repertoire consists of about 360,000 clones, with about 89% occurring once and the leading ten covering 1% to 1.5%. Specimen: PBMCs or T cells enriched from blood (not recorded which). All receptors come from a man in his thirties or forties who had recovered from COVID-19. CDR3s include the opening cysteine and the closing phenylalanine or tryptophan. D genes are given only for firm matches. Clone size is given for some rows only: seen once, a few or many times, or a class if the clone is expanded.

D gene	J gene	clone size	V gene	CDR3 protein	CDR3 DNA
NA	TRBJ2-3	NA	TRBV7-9	CASSFGQYTDTQYF	TGTGCCAGCAGCTTCGGACAGTACACAGATACGCAGTATTTT
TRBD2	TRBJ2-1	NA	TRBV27	CASSLNGGAYNEQFF	TGTGCCAGCAGTTTAAACGGGGGGGCGTACAATGAGCAGTTCTTC
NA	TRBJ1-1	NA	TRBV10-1	CASSEGQGSTEAFF	TGCGCCAGCAGTGAAGGTCAGGGGAGTACTGAAGCTTTCTTT
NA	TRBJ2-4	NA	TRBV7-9	CASSFSEASKNIQYF	TGTGCCAGCAGCTTCAGCGAGGCATCCAAAAACATTCAGTACTTC
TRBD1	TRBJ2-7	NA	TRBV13	CASSRNRGQGEQYF	TGTGCCAGCAGTAGGAACAGGGGGCAGGGCGAGCAGTACTTC
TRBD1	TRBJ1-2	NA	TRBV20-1	CSASGTGIYGYTF	TGCAGTGCTAGTGGGACAGGAATCTACGGCTACACCTTC
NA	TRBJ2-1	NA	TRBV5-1	CASSLTLDEQFF	TGCGCCAGCAGCCTGACACTCGATGAGCAGTTCTTC
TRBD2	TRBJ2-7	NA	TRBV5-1	CASSSSGAGYEQYF	TGCGCCAGCAGCTCAAGCGGGGCGGGCTACGAGCAGTACTTC
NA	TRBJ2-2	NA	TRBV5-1	CASSFLGVTDTGELFF	TGCGCCAGCAGCTTTTTAGGGGTTACGGACACCGGGGAGCTGTTTTTT
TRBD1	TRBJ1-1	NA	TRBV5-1	CASRYRGNADEAFF	TGCGCCAGCAGGTACAGGGGGAATGCTGATGAAGCTTTCTTT
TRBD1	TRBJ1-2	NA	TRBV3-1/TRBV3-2	CASSTTGEGFLSRGYTF	TGTGCCAGCAGCACCACAGGGGAAGGCTTCCTATCGCGGGGCTACACCTTC
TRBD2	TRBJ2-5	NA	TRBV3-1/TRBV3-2	CASSPWGGGEETQYF	TGTGCCAGCAGCCCATGGGGTGGGGGGGAAGAGACCCAGTACTTC
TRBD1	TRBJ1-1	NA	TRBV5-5	CASSWADRGAEAFF	TGTGCCAGCAGCTGGGCGGACAGGGGTGCAGAAGCTTTCTTT
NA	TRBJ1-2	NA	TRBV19	CASSPDGIYGYTF	TGTGCCAGTAGCCCGGACGGGATCTATGGCTACACCTTC
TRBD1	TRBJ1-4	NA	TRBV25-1	CASSSADRAGEKLFF	TGTGCCAGCTCCAGTGCTGACAGGGCAGGCGAAAAACTGTTTTTT
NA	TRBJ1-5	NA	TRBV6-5	CASSRQEFNQPQHF	TGTGCCAGCAGTCGACAGGAGTTCAATCAGCCCCAGCATTTT
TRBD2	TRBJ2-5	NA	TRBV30	CAWSVLAGGWETQYF	TGTGCCTGGAGTGTACTGGCGGGGGGCTGGGAGACCCAGTACTTC
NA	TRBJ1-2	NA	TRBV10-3	CARSPGEFYGYTF	TGTGCCAGGAGCCCGGGAGAATTCTATGGCTACACCTTC
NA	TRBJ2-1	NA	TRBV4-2	CASSQIQGTNEQFF	TGTGCCAGCAGCCAAATCCAGGGTACCAATGAGCAGTTCTTC
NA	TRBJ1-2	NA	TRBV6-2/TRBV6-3	CASSYSGQGGYGYTF	TGTGCCAGCAGTTACTCCGGCCAGGGCGGCTATGGCTACACCTTC
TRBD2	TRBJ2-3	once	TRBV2	CASSAGGPNTQYF	TGTGCCAGCTCGGCGGGGGGGCCGAATACGCAGTATTTT
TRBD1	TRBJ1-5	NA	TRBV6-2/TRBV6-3	CASSYGAGGGNQPQHF	TGTGCCAGCAGTTACGGTGCAGGGGGCGGCAATCAGCCCCAGCATTTT
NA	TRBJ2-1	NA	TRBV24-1	CATSDSLASSYNEQFF	TGTGCCACCAGTGATAGCCTAGCGAGCTCCTACAATGAGCAGTTCTTC
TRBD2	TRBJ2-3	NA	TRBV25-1	CASSESGGKTDTQYF	TGTGCCAGCAGTGAATCGGGGGGGAAGACAGATACGCAGTATTTT
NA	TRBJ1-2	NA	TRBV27	CASRPNRVNGYTF	TGTGCCAGCAGACCTAACAGGGTTAATGGCTACACCTTC
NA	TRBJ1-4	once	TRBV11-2	CASSSNRRNEKLFF	TGTGCCAGCAGCTCAAACCGGAGGAATGAAAAACTGTTTTTT
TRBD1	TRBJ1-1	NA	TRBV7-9	CASSSTGWDTEAFF	TGTGCCAGCAGCTCGACAGGGTGGGACACTGAAGCTTTCTTT
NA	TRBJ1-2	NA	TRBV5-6	CASSLGPGYGYTF	TGTGCCAGCAGCTTGGGACCCGGGTATGGCTACACCTTC
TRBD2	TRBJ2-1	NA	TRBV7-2	CASSIAGLAGFNEQFF	TGTGCCAGCAGCATAGCGGGACTAGCGGGCTTCAATGAGCAGTTCTTC
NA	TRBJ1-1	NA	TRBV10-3	CAIRGSITEAFF	TGTGCCATCCGGGGTTCGATCACTGAAGCTTTCTTT
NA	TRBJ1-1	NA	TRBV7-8	CASSKIELNTEAFF	TGTGCCAGCAGCAAGATAGAGCTGAACACTGAAGCTTTCTTT
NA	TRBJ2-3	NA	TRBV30	CAWVSGSTDTQYF	TGTGCCTGGGTTAGCGGTAGCACAGATACGCAGTATTTT
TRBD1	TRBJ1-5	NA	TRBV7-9	CASSLVGQGNQPQHF	TGTGCCAGCAGCTTAGTAGGACAGGGGAATCAGCCCCAGCATTTT
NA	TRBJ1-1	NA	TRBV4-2	CASSQDPVNTEAFF	TGTGCCAGCAGCCAAGACCCAGTCAACACTGAAGCTTTCTTT
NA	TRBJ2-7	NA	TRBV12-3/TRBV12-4	CASSFRGKYEQYF	TGTGCCAGCAGTTTTCGGGGGAAGTACGAGCAGTACTTC
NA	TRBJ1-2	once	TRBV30	CAWSGRGHGYTF	TGTGCCTGGAGCGGGAGGGGACATGGCTACACCTTC
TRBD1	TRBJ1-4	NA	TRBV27	CASSLRGTGGTLLFF	TGTGCCAGCAGTTTACGGGGGACAGGGGGCACCCTACTGTTTTTT
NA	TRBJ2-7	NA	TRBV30	CAWSVSQYEQYF	TGTGCCTGGAGTGTCTCGCAGTACGAGCAGTACTTC
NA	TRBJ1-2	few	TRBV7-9	CASSLPIRQNLYGYTF	TGTGCCAGCAGCTTACCGATAAGACAGAATCTCTATGGCTACACCTTC
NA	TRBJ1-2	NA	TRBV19	CAGAPRPNYGYTF	TGTGCCGGGGCACCCAGACCTAACTATGGCTACACCTTC
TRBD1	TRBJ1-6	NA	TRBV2	CASSPGRTGGHSPLHF	TGTGCCAGCAGCCCCGGTAGGACAGGGGGCCACTCACCCCTCCACTTT
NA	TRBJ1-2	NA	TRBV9	CASSPSRGHSTVGYGYTF	TGTGCCAGCAGCCCTTCCCGAGGCCATTCGACCGTCGGTTATGGCTACACCTTC